This T cell receptor beta chain emerged from a study of blood T cell repertoires in COVID-19 (dated by TCRdb to the early 2020s). Turning to the overall study: Samples from collaborators originated in the United States, Italy and Spain and spanned both the acute and convalescent phases of COVID-19. The material from the prospective study consisted of cDNA or gDNA derived from T cells, B-cell-depleted T cells, or PBMCs. Subjects who had been exposed to COVID-19, were actively infected with it, or had recovered from it provided the deeply sampled blood TCRbeta repertoires that made up the dataset. The repertoires were released in a freely available public database meant as a resource for research on the immune response to SARS-CoV-2. Samples came from the ongoing ImmuneRACE study (first 160 participants) plus 1,254 subjects from 6 global collaborators. Sample metadata almost always included a de-identified subject ID, COVID-19 status, age in years and sex. Where available, HLA class I and class II types were taken from metadata supplied by the sample provider and were not determined by assay-based typing.

Measured from the cysteine to the phenylalanine, the CDR3 is 14 residues long. Kept here is only the CDR3 DNA, which spans 42 bases and is read in frame from base 1. Trimming costs V 0 bases and J 2 bases, and their ends lie 7 bases apart. As encoded in the germline V gene, CDR1 is MNHEY while CDR2 is SVGAGI. TCRbeta CDR3 regions were amplified from genomic DNA by means of the immunoSEQ Assay, a bias-controlled multiplex PCR. Processing in the source paper ran as follows. The number of nucleated cells in each sample was estimated by amplification of reference gene primers within the assay. To quantify the absolute abundance of each unique TCRbeta CDR3 rearrangement, sequence reads were collapsed and filtered. For each sample, productive Simpson clonality was calculated as the square root of Simpson's diversity index over productive rearrangements. Imported from immuneACCESS, the table was reduced by TCRdb to in-frame sequences with V and J called. These copies leave out some clones; in studies compared against another copy, an unresolved V gene accounts for under half, and the cause of the remainder is not known. Clone size and the V and J calls come from that table; the DNA yielded D and trimming. Across this sample there are about 140,000 clones, with about 87% seen only once. The ten largest clones take up 2% to 2.5% of the sample.

Concerning this clone: No antigen is known for it. The sample holds no much larger clone one base away, and base qualities are not on file.

Collaborating institutions collected whole blood in K2EDTA tubes following their own protocols. Collaborator samples were shipped for TCRbeta analysis as frozen whole blood, isolated PBMCs, or DNA extracted from either sample type. What the work shows at the level of the full study, not this receptor alone: The quantity of clinical and demographic metadata differed by source and by participant and was supplied without curation.

This sequence uses TRBV6-5 and TRBJ1-2; TRBD1 is a possible D gene, resting on 5 matching bases. The sequence derives from a middle-aged man with active COVID-19. Sequenced sample: peripheral blood. The nucleotides are TGTGCCAGCAGTTACTCGGCAGGGAACTATGGCTACACCTTC. Its protein is CASSYSAGNYGYTF.